A selection of T cell receptor beta chains follows, all from one sample in a study of vaccination and CD4 T cells after COVID-19. MiXCR, applied by TCRdb to the PCR reads, yields one record per CDR3 protein. This sample yields about 14,000 distinct CDR3 sequences, of which 21% are seen a single time; 15% belongs to the top ten. Their cognate antigens are unknown. The specimen sequenced was cultured CD4+ T cells from blood. The receptors shown here come from a human donor with COVID-19. CDR3s leave out the opening cysteine and the closing phenylalanine or tryptophan. Fields, in order: V gene, CDR3 length, J gene, D gene, CDR3 protein. The D gene is left open where the match is weak.

TRBV20-1	10	TRBJ1-2	.	SASRVGDGYT
TRBV11-2	15	TRBJ2-3	TRBD2	ASSAYRGGVLTDTQY
TRBV7-9	12	TRBJ1-5	.	ASSPVQGNQPQH
TRBV7-9	13	TRBJ2-1	TRBD2	ASSLLAGTYNEQF
TRBV12-3/TRBV12-4	14	TRBJ1-2	TRBD1	ASSLSPGTGARGYT
TRBV5-4	12	TRBJ2-7	.	ASSPSGGAYEQY
TRBV19	16	TRBJ1-5	.	ASSTSGQGRGSNQPQH
TRBV11-2	13	TRBJ1-6	TRBD1	ASSSDRANNSPLH
TRBV19	12	TRBJ1-5	.	ASSDTDGNQPQH
TRBV5-1	13	TRBJ2-1	TRBD2	ASSLSTGGINEQF
TRBV20-1	11	TRBJ2-7	.	SARGVAGTGQY
TRBV7-5	15	TRBJ2-7	.	ISVPDDRSCHSYEQY
TRBV7-2	10	TRBJ2-5	.	ASSHLRETQY
TRBV28	11	TRBJ2-1	.	ASSLWSANEQF
TRBV20-1	13	TRBJ2-5	.	SAARTIGGQETQY
TRBV5-1	15	TRBJ1-2	TRBD1	ASSLYGTGDSRDGYT
TRBV6-2/TRBV6-3	11	TRBJ2-7	.	ASSYQSTYEQY
TRBV6-2/TRBV6-3	16	TRBJ2-3	TRBD2	ASTLSPLRLAGTDTQY
TRBV6-1	14	TRBJ2-2	.	ASRPQANSNTGELF
TRBV15	11	TRBJ1-1	.	ATSSGLGTEAF
TRBV6-1	11	TRBJ2-1	.	ASSQGSPNEQF
TRBV2	12	TRBJ1-5	TRBD1	ASNLGRDSQPQH
TRBV23-1	11	TRBJ2-2	.	ASDHFRTGELF
TRBV5-4	12	TRBJ2-5	.	ASSSATGWETQY
TRBV6-1	13	TRBJ2-1	TRBD2	ASTWTSGVNNEQF
TRBV7-8	13	TRBJ1-2	TRBD1	ASSLPGQGAGGCT
TRBV6-5	15	TRBJ2-5	TRBD2	ASSYSTGSGGKETQY
TRBV10-3	11	TRBJ1-1	.	ATKTGTNTEAF
TRBV5-6	13	TRBJ2-5	TRBD2	ASSLYASGAETQY
TRBV4-2	15	TRBJ2-5	TRBD2	ASSQGSLAGTGETQY
TRBV12-3/TRBV12-4	14	TRBJ1-1	.	ASSSITGRANTEAF
TRBV10-3	14	TRBJ2-2	TRBD2	AISAPSGGAPGELF
TRBV11-3	9	TRBJ2-7	.	ASGRWDEQY
TRBV6-5	12	TRBJ2-3	TRBD2	ASSYGTSGDTQY
TRBV5-4	12	TRBJ2-5	.	ASSFPMDQETQY
TRBV12-3/TRBV12-4	14	TRBJ1-6	TRBD1	ASSLGTGGWNSPLH
TRBV6-1	17	TRBJ1-3	TRBD1	ASSEPWGRGLPSGNTIY
TRBV12-3/TRBV12-4	12	TRBJ2-5	TRBD1	ASSSDRAPETQY
TRBV19	12	TRBJ2-3	.	ASSWGGRTDTQY
TRBV6-1	14	TRBJ2-2	.	ASSRTGLGVTGELF
TRBV7-2	11	TRBJ2-4	.	ASSPIAKNIQY
TRBV12-3/TRBV12-4	16	TRBJ2-7	.	ASSYPPNRRQHPYEQY
TRBV19	13	TRBJ2-3	.	ASRDTGTRGDTQY
TRBV6-2/TRBV6-3	9	TRBJ1-1	.	ASSLGTEAF
TRBV19	14	TRBJ1-1	TRBD1	ASSPSTGALNTEAF
TRBV12-3/TRBV12-4	14	TRBJ1-1	TRBD1	ASSLGTGQGATEAF
TRBV2	13	TRBJ1-2	.	ASSEVWGGGDGYT
TRBV6-2/TRBV6-3	9	TRBJ2-7	.	ATTRGSEQY
TRBV12-3/TRBV12-4	12	TRBJ1-1	.	ASSPVRGSTEAF
TRBV12-3/TRBV12-4	11	TRBJ2-7	.	ASSRDSLGEQY
TRBV20-1	10	TRBJ2-1	.	SARARVNEQF
TRBV4-1	11	TRBJ1-1	.	ASSQVFETEAF
TRBV9	13	TRBJ1-2	TRBD1	ASSVEGAGDYGYT
TRBV12-3/TRBV12-4	15	TRBJ2-7	TRBD2	ASSSPLSGGDSYEQY
TRBV5-1	11	TRBJ1-2	TRBD1	ASRETGGYGYT
TRBV7-2	12	TRBJ1-1	TRBD1	ASSQGQRSGNAF
TRBV19	11	TRBJ1-2	.	ASSIDDLYGYT
TRBV20-1	14	TRBJ2-5	TRBD1	SALEDGTGDRETQY
TRBV6-1	12	TRBJ1-3	TRBD1	ASRVTGIGNTIY
TRBV5-1	13	TRBJ1-6	.	ASSLIGPDNSPLH